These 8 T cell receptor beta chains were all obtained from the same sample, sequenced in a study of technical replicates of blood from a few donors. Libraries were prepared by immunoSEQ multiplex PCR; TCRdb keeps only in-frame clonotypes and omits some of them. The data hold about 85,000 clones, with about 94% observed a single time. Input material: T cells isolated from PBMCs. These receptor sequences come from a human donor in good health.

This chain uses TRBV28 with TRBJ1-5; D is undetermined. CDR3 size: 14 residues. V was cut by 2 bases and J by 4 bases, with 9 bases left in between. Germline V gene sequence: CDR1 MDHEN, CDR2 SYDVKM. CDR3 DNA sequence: TGTGCCAGCAGTTTAACCCCTCGGAATCAGCCCCAGCATTTT. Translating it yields CASSLTPRNQPQHF.

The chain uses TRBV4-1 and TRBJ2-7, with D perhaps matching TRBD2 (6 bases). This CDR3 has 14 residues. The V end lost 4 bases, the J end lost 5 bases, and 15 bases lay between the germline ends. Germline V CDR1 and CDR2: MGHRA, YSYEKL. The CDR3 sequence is CASSPVLANNEQYF. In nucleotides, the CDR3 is TGCGCCAGCAGCCCGGTACTAGCTAACAACGAGCAGTACTTC.

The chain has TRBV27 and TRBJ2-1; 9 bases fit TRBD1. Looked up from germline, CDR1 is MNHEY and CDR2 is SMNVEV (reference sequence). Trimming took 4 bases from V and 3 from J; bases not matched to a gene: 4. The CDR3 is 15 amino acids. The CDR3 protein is CASSYGTGFYNEQFF. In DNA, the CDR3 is TGTGCCAGCAGTTACGGGACAGGGTTCTACAATGAGCAGTTCTTC.

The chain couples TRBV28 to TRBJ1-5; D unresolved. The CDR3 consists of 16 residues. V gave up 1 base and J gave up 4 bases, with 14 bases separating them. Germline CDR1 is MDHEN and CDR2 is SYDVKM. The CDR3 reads CASSLSKQLPNQPQHF. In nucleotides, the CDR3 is TGTGCCAGCAGTTTATCTAAACAGCTCCCAAATCAGCCCCAGCATTTT.

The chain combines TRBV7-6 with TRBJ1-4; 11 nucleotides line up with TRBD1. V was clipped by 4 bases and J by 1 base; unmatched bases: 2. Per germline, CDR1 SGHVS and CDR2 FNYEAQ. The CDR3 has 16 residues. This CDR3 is CASSSDRGLTNEKLFF. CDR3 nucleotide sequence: TGTGCCAGCAGCTCGGACAGGGGGCTAACTAATGAAAAACTGTTTTTT.

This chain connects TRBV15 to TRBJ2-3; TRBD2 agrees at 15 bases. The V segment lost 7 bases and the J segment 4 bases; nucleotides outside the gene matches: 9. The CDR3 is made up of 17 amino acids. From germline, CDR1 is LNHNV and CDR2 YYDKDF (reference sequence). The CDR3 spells CATKRKGLAGGSDTQYF. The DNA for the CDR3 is TGTGCCACCAAAAGAAAGGGACTAGCGGGAGGATCAGATACGCAGTATTTT.

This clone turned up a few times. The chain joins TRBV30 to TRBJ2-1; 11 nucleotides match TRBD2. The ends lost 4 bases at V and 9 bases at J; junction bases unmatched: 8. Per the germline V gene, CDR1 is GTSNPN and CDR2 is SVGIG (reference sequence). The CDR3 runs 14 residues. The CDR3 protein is CAWKLAGGPIEQFF. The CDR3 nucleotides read TGTGCCTGGAAGTTAGCGGGGGGGCCGATTGAGCAGTTCTTC.

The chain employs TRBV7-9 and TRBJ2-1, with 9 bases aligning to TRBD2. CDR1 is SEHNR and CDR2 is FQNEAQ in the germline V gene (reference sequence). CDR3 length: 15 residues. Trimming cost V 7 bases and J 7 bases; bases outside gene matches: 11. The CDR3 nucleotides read TGTGCCAGCAACAATCCGGGACTAGCTTCAAATGAGCAGTTCTTC. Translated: CASNNPGLASNEQFF.